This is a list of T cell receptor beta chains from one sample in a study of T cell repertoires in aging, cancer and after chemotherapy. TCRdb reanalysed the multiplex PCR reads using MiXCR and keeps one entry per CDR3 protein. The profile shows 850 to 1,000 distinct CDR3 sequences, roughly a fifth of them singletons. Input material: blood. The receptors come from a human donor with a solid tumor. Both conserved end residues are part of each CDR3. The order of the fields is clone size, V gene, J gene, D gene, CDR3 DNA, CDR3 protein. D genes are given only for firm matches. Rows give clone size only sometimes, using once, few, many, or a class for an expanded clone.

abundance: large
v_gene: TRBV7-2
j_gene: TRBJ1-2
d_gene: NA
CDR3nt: TGTGCCAGCAGCCGCGTGGGCATCCTGGGATATGGCTACACCTTC
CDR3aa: CASSRVGILGYGYTF

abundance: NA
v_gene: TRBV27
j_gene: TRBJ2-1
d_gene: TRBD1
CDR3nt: TGTGCCAGCAGTTTCTCCGGGACAGGGGTCAATGAGCAGTTCTTC
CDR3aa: CASSFSGTGVNEQFF

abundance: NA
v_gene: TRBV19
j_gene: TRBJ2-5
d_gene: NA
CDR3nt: TGTGCCAGTAGTATAGGTTGGGGAGAGACCCAGTACTTC
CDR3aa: CASSIGWGETQYF

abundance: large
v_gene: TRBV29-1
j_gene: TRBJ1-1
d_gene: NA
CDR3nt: TGCAGCGTTGAAGTTTACCAGAACACTGAAGCTTTCTTT
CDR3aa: CSVEVYQNTEAFF

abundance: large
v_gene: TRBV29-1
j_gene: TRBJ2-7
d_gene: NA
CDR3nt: TGCAGCGTCCAAGTTGCGGGGTACGAGCAGTACTTC
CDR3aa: CSVQVAGYEQYF

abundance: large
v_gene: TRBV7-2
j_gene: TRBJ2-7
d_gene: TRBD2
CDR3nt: TGTGCCAGCAGTGTAGGGCTAGCGGGGGGCTACGAGCAGTACTTC
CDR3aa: CASSVGLAGGYEQYF

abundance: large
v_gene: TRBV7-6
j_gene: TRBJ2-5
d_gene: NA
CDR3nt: TGTGCCAGCAGCCCCGGTCCCGAGAGGGAGACCCAGTACTTC
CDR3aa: CASSPGPERETQYF

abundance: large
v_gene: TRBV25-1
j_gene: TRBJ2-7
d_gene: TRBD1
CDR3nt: TGTGCCAGCAGTCCAATGGGGACAGGTCGGTTGGAGCAGTACTTC
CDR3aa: CASSPMGTGRLEQYF

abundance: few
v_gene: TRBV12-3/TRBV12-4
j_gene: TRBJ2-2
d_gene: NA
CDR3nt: TGTGCCAGCAGTTTAGGGGGTCCGAACACCGGGGAGCTGTTTTTT
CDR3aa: CASSLGGPNTGELFF

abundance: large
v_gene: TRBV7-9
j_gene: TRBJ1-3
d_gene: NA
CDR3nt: TGTGCCAGCAGCTTGATGGGGAGCTCTGGAAACACCATATATTTT
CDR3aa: CASSLMGSSGNTIYF

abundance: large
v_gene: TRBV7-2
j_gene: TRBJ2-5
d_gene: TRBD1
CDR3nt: TGTGCCAGCAGCTCTCGGACAGGACAAGAGACCCAGTACTTC
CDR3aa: CASSSRTGQETQYF

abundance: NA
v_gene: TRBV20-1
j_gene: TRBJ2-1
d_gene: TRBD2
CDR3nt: TGCAGTGCTAGACCTAGACCCTTAGCGGGGGGGTACAATGAGCAGTTCTTC
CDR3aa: CSARPRPLAGGYNEQFF

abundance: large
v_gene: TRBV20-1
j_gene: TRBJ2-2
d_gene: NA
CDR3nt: TGCAGTGCTAGACGTAGGTCGAACACCGGGGAGCTGTTTTTT
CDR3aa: CSARRRSNTGELFF

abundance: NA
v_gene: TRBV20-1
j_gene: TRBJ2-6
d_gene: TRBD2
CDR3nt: TGCAGTGCTAGAGCACCGCGGGGGGGCCAACCCAAAGTCCTGACTTTC
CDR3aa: CSARAPRGGQPKVLTF

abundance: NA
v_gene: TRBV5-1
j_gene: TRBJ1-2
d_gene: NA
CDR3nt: TGCGCCAGCAGTGACGGCTACCGGGACAACTATGGCTACACCTTC
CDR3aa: CASSDGYRDNYGYTF